This T cell receptor (beta chain) derives from a study of control samples from healthy donors and cancer patients. Measured with immunoSEQ multiplex PCR; TCRdb has only the in-frame clones, and not every one. The data contain approximately 82,000 clones, about 90% of them singletons. The CDR3 covers 14 residues. Trimming stripped 4 bases from V and 2 bases from J, with 11 bases between. Germline V gene lookup returns CDR1 SNHLY and CDR2 FYNNEI. The sample taken for sequencing was blood. This TCR derives from a man aged 50 to 60 in good health. The chain joins TRBV2 to TRBJ1-2; no firm D call. The CDR3 DNA reads as TGTGCCAGCAGTGTTTTGAGTGGCAACTATGGCTACACCTTC. Amino acids: CASSVLSGNYGYTF.